This T cell receptor (beta chain) was identified during a study of blood T cell repertoires in COVID-19. Study-level background: Samples of COVID-19 (acute and convalescent) were obtained from the United States, Italy and Spain. The analysed material was cDNA or gDNA that came from T cells, B-cell-depleted T cells, or PBMCs.

Per the authors' pipeline: Nucleated cell counts were estimated from reference gene primer amplification. TCRdb's copy holds only in-frame clones and misses some; the assay was immunoSEQ multiplex PCR. D and trimming were read from the DNA, whereas the V and J calls and clone size are those reported in that table. This table has 210,000 or so clones, approximately 84% appearing once. This clone was seen a handful of times. V was clipped by 1 base and J by 5 bases; unmatched bases: 7. This CDR3 region has 16 residues. CDR1 is MDHEN, CDR2 SYDVKM, per germline. Sample: peripheral blood. The chain joins TRBV28 to TRBJ2-3; 9 nucleotides match TRBD1. The TCR comes from a woman in her forties or fifties with active or convalescent COVID-19. CDR3 DNA: TGTGCCAGCAGTTTATCTACAGGGGGCGGGGTAGATACGCAGTATTTT. Protein sequence: CASSLSTGGGVDTQYF.